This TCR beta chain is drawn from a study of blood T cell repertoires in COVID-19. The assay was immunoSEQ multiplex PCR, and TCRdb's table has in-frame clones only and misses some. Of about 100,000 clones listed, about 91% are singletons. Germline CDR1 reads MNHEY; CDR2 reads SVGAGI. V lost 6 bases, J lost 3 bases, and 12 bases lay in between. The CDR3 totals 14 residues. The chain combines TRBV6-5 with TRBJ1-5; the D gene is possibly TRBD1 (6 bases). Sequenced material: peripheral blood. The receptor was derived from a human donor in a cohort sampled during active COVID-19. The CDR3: CASRPTGVNQPQHF. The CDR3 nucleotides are TGTGCCAGCAGACCGACAGGAGTCAATCAGCCCCAGCATTTT.